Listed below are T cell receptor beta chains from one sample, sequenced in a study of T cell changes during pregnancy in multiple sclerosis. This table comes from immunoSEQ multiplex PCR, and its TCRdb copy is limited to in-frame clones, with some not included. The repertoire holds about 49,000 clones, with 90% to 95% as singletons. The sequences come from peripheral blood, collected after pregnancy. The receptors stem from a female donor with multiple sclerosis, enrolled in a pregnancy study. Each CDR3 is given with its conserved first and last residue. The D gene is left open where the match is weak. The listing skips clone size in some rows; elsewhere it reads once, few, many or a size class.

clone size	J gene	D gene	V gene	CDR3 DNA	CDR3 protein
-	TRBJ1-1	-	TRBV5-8	TGTGCCAGCTTAGGGAGAACTGAAGCTTTCTTT	CASLGRTEAFF
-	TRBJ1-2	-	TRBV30	TGTGCCTGGAGTGTGCAAGGGGCGGGGGACGGCTACACCTTC	CAWSVQGAGDGYTF
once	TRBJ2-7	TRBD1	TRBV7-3	TGTGCCAGCAGCCGCACGGGACAGAGCTCCTACGAGCAGTACTTC	CASSRTGQSSYEQYF
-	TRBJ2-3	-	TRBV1	TGCACCAGCAGCCAAGATGCGGGGGGGCTTTCTGCAGATACGCAGTATTTT	CTSSQDAGGLSADTQYF
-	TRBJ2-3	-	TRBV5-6	TGTGCCAGCAGAGGGGCAGATACGCAGTATTTT	CASRGADTQYF
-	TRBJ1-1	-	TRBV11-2	TGTGCCAGCAGCTTAGAGGCCAGTGCGAACACTGAAGCTTTCTTT	CASSLEASANTEAFF
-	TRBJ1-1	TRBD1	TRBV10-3	TGTGCCATCAGGGACAGGGACTACACTGAAGCTTTCTTT	CAIRDRDYTEAFF
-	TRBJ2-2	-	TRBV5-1	TGCGCCAGCAGCATCCGGGGGTACACCGGGGAGCTGTTTTTT	CASSIRGYTGELFF
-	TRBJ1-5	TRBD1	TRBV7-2	TGTGCCAGCAGTATAAGGGGGCTTGGCCAGCCCCAGCATTTT	CASSIRGLGQPQHF
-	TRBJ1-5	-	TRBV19	TGTGCCAGTAGCAGGTCAGGAGGGGACCTCAATCAGCCCCAGCATTTT	CASSRSGGDLNQPQHF
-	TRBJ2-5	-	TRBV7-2	TGTGCCAGCAGCTTAAGACAGGCTCAAGAGACCCAGTACTTC	CASSLRQAQETQYF
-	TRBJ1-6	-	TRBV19	TGTGCCAGTAGTATTGTGGGCGGGGGTGCTTCACCCCTCCACTTT	CASSIVGGGASPLHF
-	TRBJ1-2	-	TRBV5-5	TGTGCCAGCAGCCTCCCCTCGGTAGGCTACACCTTC	CASSLPSVGYTF
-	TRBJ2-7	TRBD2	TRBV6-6	TGTGCCAGCAGTTCCGGGCGGGGGGTGAAGGACGAGCAGTACTTC	CASSSGRGVKDEQYF
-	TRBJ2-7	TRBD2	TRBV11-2	TGTGCCAGCAGCTTAGGGACTAGTTACGAGCAGTACTTC	CASSLGTSYEQYF
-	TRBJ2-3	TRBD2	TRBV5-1	TGCGCCAGCAGATACTCGGGACTAGCGGGGGGCACAGATACGCAGTATTTT	CASRYSGLAGGTDTQYF
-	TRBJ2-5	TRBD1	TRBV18	TGTGCCAGCTCACCCCTCGGGACAGCGCTAAAAGAGACCCAGTACTTC	CASSPLGTALKETQYF
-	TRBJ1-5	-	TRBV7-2	TGTGCCGAAAGCAGTTCTGGAGGGAGTTGGCCCCAGCATTTT	CAESSSGGSWPQHF
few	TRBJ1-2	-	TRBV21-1	TGTGCCAGCAGATCGGACAGTATTCGTTATGGCTACACCTTC	CASRSDSIRYGYTF
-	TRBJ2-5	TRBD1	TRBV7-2	TGTGCCAGCAGCACCCACCAGGGGGCCGATGAGACCCAGTACTTC	CASSTHQGADETQYF
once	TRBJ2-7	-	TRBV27	TGTGCCAGCAGTTTAACCGGGGGAAGCTCCTACGAGCAGTACTTC	CASSLTGGSSYEQYF
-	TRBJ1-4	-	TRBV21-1	TGTGCCAGCAGGGGACAGGGCGGTGATGAAAAACTGTTTTTT	CASRGQGGDEKLFF
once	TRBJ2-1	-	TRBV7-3	TGTGCCAGCAGCTTAGGGCATGAGCAGTTCTTC	CASSLGHEQFF
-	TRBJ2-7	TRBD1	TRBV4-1	TGCGCCAGCAGCGCCCGCTGGGGACAGATCACCTACGAGCAGTACTTC	CASSARWGQITYEQYF
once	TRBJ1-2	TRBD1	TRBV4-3	TGCGCCAGCAGCCGGGGCGAGGACAGGGCCTATGGCTACACCTTC	CASSRGEDRAYGYTF
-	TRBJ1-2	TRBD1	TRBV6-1	TGTGCCAGCGCAGTCCAGGGGGCCCCCAACTATGGCTACACCTTC	CASAVQGAPNYGYTF
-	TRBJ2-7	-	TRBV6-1	TGTGCCAGCAGTCCAACCGCGACTTACGGGTACGAGCAGTACTTC	CASSPTATYGYEQYF
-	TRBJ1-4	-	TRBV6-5	TGTGCCAGCAGGCCCCCGGGACTGACTAATGAAAAACTGTTTTTT	CASRPPGLTNEKLFF
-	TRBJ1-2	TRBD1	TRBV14	TGTGCCAGCAGCCACGGCAGGGGGTCCTATGGCTACACCTTC	CASSHGRGSYGYTF
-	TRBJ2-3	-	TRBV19	TGTGCCAGTAGGACCGGGGGTAATTCAGATACGCAGTATTTT	CASRTGGNSDTQYF
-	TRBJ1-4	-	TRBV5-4	TGTGCCAGCAGCTTGTCAGGCAGATATGAAAAACTGTTTTTT	CASSLSGRYEKLFF
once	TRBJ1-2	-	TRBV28	TGTGCCAGCAGTTCCGGGACAAATAACTATGGCTACACCTTC	CASSSGTNNYGYTF
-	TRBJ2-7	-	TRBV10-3	TGTGCCATCAGTGATGCGGTCAACTCCTACGAGCAGTACTTC	CAISDAVNSYEQYF
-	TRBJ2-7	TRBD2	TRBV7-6	TGTGCCAGCAGCCGTACCACTAGCGGGGTCAGCTCCTACGAGCAGTACTTC	CASSRTTSGVSSYEQYF
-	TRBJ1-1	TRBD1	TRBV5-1	TGCGCCAGCAGCTTAACAACGAACAGGGGGCGGATCTCTGAAGCTTTCTTT	CASSLTTNRGRISEAFF
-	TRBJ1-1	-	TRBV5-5	TGTGCCAGCAGCGCTACAGGTTTGAACACTGAAGCTTTCTTT	CASSATGLNTEAFF
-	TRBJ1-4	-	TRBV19	TGTGCCAGTTCGGCGACAGCAACTAATGAAAAACTGTTTTTT	CASSATATNEKLFF
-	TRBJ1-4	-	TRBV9	TGTGCCAGCAGCGTCCAACCAGGGGAGTATGAAAAACTGTTTTTT	CASSVQPGEYEKLFF
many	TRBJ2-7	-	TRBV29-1	TGCAGCGTTGACCCGGGTTTATGTGAGCAGTACTTC	CSVDPGLCEQYF
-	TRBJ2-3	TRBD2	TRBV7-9	TGTGCCAGCAGTCCAGGACTAGCGGGGATAACAGATACGCAGTATTTT	CASSPGLAGITDTQYF
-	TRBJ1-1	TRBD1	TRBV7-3	TGTGCCAGCGGACAGGGAGGCACTGAAGCTTTCTTT	CASGQGGTEAFF
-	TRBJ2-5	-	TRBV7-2	TGTGCCAGCAGCCCCGTCGAAGAGACCCAGTACTTC	CASSPVEETQYF
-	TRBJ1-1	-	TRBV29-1	TGCAGCGTTCGATCCTTCGGACAGCAGAACACTGAAGCTTTCTTT	CSVRSFGQQNTEAFF
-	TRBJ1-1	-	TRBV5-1	TGCGCCAGCAGCTTGGCCGCAGGGCGGACTGAAGCTTTCTTT	CASSLAAGRTEAFF
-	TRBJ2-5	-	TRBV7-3	TGTGCCAGCAGCCCCGGGTTACCGGGGAGAGAGACCCAGTACTTC	CASSPGLPGRETQYF
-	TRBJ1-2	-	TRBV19	TGTGCCAGTAAGGTACAGGGCCCGCCTGGCTACACCTTC	CASKVQGPPGYTF
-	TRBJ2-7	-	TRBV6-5	TGTGCCAGCAGGGGGGGGCTAGCGCAGACCTACGAGCAGTACTTC	CASRGGLAQTYEQYF
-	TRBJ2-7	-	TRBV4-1	TGCGCCAGCAGCCTCGACTCGGGGTCGGGGTACGAGCAGTACTTC	CASSLDSGSGYEQYF
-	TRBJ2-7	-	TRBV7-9	TGTGCCAGCAGCCGCGCGGGGGCGGTAGGTTACGAGCAGTACTTC	CASSRAGAVGYEQYF
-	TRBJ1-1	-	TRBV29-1	TGCAGCGTTGTTGATTCGGGGGGGAACACTGAAGCTTTCTTT	CSVVDSGGNTEAFF
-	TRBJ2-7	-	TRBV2	TGTGCCAGCAAAACTGACAGTCGCTACGAGCAGTACTTC	CASKTDSRYEQYF
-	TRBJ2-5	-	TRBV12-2	TGTGCAAGTCGCTTGGGTAGGGTGGCGGGGGAAGAGACCCAGTACTTC	CASRLGRVAGEETQYF
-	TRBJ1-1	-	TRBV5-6	TGTGCCAGCAGCTTGGGGGGGGTTTGGGGGACTGAAGCTTTCTTT	CASSLGGVWGTEAFF
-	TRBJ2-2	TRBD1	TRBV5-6	TGTGCCAGTAAAACAGGGGTTTGGCCCGGGGAGCTGTTTTTT	CASKTGVWPGELFF
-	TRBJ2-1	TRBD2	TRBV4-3	TGCGCCAGCAGCCAAGATCTCCCTAGCGGGGGGCATTACAATGAGCAGTTCTTC	CASSQDLPSGGHYNEQFF
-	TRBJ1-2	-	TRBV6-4	TGTGCCAGCAGTGACTCGCGAACCGCGGGAGGCTACACCTTC	CASSDSRTAGGYTF
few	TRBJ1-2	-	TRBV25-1	TGTGCCAGCAGTGATGCCCCTGTGAGGGGCTACACCTTC	CASSDAPVRGYTF